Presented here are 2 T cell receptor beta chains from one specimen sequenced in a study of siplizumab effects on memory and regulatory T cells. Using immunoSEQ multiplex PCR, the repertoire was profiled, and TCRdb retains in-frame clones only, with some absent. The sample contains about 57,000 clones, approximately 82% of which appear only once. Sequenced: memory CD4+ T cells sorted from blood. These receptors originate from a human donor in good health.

This CDR3 is CASTEDRATEAFF. The CDR3 DNA follows: TGTGCCAGCACCGAGGACAGGGCCACTGAAGCTTTCTTT. The V gene is TRBV6-1, the J gene TRBJ1-1; 8 bases are shared with TRBD1. Germline CDR1 is MNHNS and CDR2 is SASEGT. The CDR3 is 13 residues long. V dropped 7 bases and J dropped 4; count of bases not matched to a gene: 5.

CDR3 residues: CASSPAGGAEAFF. The CDR3, as DNA: TGTGCCAGCTCACCCGCGGGCGGTGCTGAAGCTTTCTTT. V is TRBV18 and J is TRBJ1-1; D gene unclear. The CDR3 covers 13 residues. In germline, CDR1 is KGHSH, CDR2 LQKENI. Deletions cut 3 bases from V and 6 bases from J, with 11 bases between.